This T cell receptor beta chain is drawn from a study of cytomegalovirus exposure and HLA in healthy donors. Only in-frame clones appear in the TCRdb table, and some are missing; sequencing was by immunoSEQ multiplex PCR. The top ten hold 3% to 3.5% of the sample, which has approximately 160,000 clones, about 90% seen once. The source of this sequence is a woman aged 18-35 years in good health and CMV-seropositive. Sequencing used PBMCs.

This CDR3 is CASSLAGGSEEQYF. CDR3 nucleotide sequence: TGTGCCAGCAGCTTAGCCGGCGGCTCAGAGGAGCAGTACTTC. The chain recombines TRBV7-9 with TRBJ2-7, with unresolved D. V was cut by 0 bases and J by 7 bases, with 13 bases left in between. Per germline, CDR1 SEHNR and CDR2 FQNEAQ (reference sequence). CDR3 length equals 14 residues.